This TCR beta chain was found in a study of blood T cell repertoires in COVID-19. Study at large: T cells, B-cell-depleted T cells, or PBMCs supplied cDNA or gDNA.

With 7 bases removed from V and 5 bases from J, the gap between germline ends came to 16 bases. Germline V lookup: CDR1 SGHRS, CDR2 YFSETQ. This CDR3 spans 14 amino acids. As originally analysed: Reference gene primer amplification gave nucleated cell count estimates. Clones were read by immunoSEQ multiplex PCR, and TCRdb kept only the in-frame ones, dropping some. Clone size and the V and J calls come from that table; the DNA yielded D and trimming. The table has 200,000 to 300,000 clones, more than 70% seen once. Living in 25 or so US areas, the participants were between 18 and 89 years of age. Participants' reported clinical history set cohort assignment.

The chain couples TRBV5-1 to TRBJ2-1; D remains unclear. Sequencing input: PBMCs or T cells enriched from blood (not recorded which). The receptor comes from a middle-aged woman with acute COVID-19. The CDR3 coding sequence is TGCGCCAGCCGACATCGTCAGGAAAACAATGAGCAGTTCTTC. Translated, it gives CASRHRQENNEQFF.